The 3 T cell receptor beta chains in this list originate from one sample, sequenced in a study of blood T cell repertoires in COVID-19. Sequencing used immunoSEQ multiplex PCR; TCRdb keeps in-frame clones, though not all of them. The sample yields about 200,000 clones, around nine tenths seen once. The sequenced sample was peripheral blood. The receptors derive from a man aged 50 or older with COVID-19, enrolled during active disease.

The chain is built from TRBV19 and TRBJ2-1; TRBD2 agrees at 10 bases. Trimming at V came to 4 bases and at J to 2 bases, leaving 5 bases not matched to a gene. CDR1 is LNHDA, CDR2 SQIVND, per germline (reference sequence). The CDR3 is 16 residues long. Written as DNA, the CDR3 is TGTGCCAGTAGTAGGGATAGCGGGGGGCCCTACAATGAGCAGTTCTTC. Amino acids: CASSRDSGGPYNEQFF. The variable domain in full, with the rest retrieved from reference TRBV19 and TRBJ2-1, is DGGITQSPKYLFRKEGQNVTLSCEQNLNHDAMYWYRQDPGQGLRLIYYSQIVNDFQKGDIAEGYSVSREKKESFPLTVTSAQKNPTAFYLCASSRDSGGPYNEQFFGPGTRLTVL.

The rearrangement links TRBV12-3 or TRBV12-4 to TRBJ1-5; tentatively, D is TRBD1 (5 bases). V lost 5 bases, J lost 10 bases, and 12 bases lay in between. CDR3 length equals 12 residues. CDR3 nucleotide sequence: TGTGCCAGCAGTCTCGACACAGGCCCCCAGCATTTT. This translates into CASSLDTGPQHF.

As concerns this clone: Other nucleotide sequences in the sample specify the same CDR3. The V call is TRBV6-5, the J call TRBJ1-1; D is unresolved. Germline V gene data show CDR1 as MNHEY and CDR2 as SVGAGI. The CDR3 is made up of 13 amino acids. V dropped 5 bases and J dropped 5 bases, with 12 bases sitting between them. The CDR3 loop is CASSLSSGTEAFF. In DNA form, the CDR3 reads TGTGCCAGCAGTCTTTCGTCGGGTACTGAAGCTTTCTTT.